What follows are 30 T cell receptor beta chains derived from one specimen sequenced in a study of blood T cells in healthy people across ages. The second PCR ran about 6 to 12 cycles with a sample-barcoded 5' primer and J-beta primers. TCRdb re-analysed the 5' RACE reads in MiXCR, keeping a single row per CDR3 protein. The table includes roughly 1,700,000 distinct CDR3 sequences, over 25% detected once. The sample comprised blood. The receptors here all came from a woman aged 25 to 45 in good health.

V usage is TRBV19 and J usage is TRBJ1-1, with a weak D call TRBD1 (6 bases). The CDR3 runs to 15 residues. The germline V and J ends were trimmed by 5 bases and 5 bases, with 18 bases remaining between them. In germline, CDR1 is LNHDA, CDR2 SQIVND (reference sequence). The CDR3 loop is CASSAGQSGGTEAFF. The CDR3 DNA reads as TGTGCCAGTAGTGCCGGACAGTCTGGCGGGACTGAAGCTTTCTTT.

The chain couples TRBV7-2 to TRBJ1-1; D gene uncertain. V gave up 5 bases and J gave up 4 bases, with 11 bases separating them. Germline loops: CDR1 SGHTA, CDR2 FQGNSA. There are 13 residues in the CDR3. CDR3 nucleotides: TGTGCCAGCAGCCCCTGGGAGGGCACTGAAGCTTTCTTT. Protein sequence: CASSPWEGTEAFF.

This clonotype was found many times. The chain has TRBV4-3 and TRBJ2-1; 7 bases are a match to TRBD2. Germline V lookup: CDR1 LGHNA, CDR2 YSLEER. V was pared by 3 bases and J by 5 bases, with 16 bases of the junction left unmatched. The CDR3 contains 18 residues. As DNA, the CDR3 is TGCGCCAGCAGCCAGGCCACCCCGGGGGAGGGAGTCGACAATGAGCAGTTCTTC. It encodes CASSQATPGEGVDNEQFF.

In regard to this clonotype: A much larger clone lies a single base off, so this may be a read error. The chain couples TRBV20-1 to TRBJ1-4, with TRBD1 matching over 8 bases. This CDR3 is 14 amino acids long. Trimming cost V 4 bases and J 8 bases; bases outside gene matches: 9. In germline, CDR1 is DFQATT, CDR2 SNEGSKA (reference sequence). CDR3 DNA: TGCAGTGCTACCTCCGAGACAGGGGCAGAAAAACTGTTTTTT. Its translation is CSATSETGAEKLFF.

This clonotype occurred a few times. The chain joins TRBV7-2 to TRBJ2-7, with 9 positions matching TRBD1. The junction had 6 bases not matched to a gene; V was cut back by 10 bases and J by 2 bases. Germline V gene data show CDR1 as SGHTA and CDR2 as FQGNSA. This CDR3 has 13 residues. The CDR3 DNA reads TGTGCCACGAAAGGGACAGGGACCTACGAGCAGTACTTC. This encodes CATKGTGTYEQYF.

This sequence joins TRBV7-3 and TRBJ2-5, with D hard to call. Germline CDR1 reads SGHTA; CDR2 reads FQGTGA. Trimming took 4 bases from V and 5 from J, leaving 11 bases between them. The CDR3 sequence is 13 residues long. The CDR3, as DNA: TGTGCCAGCAGCTATGACCCCGGCGAGACCCAGTACTTC. Amino acid sequence: CASSYDPGETQYF.

This clonotype was counted a few times. The chain uses TRBV12-5 and TRBJ2-1, with 14 bases aligning to TRBD2. J lost 1 base, V lost 3 bases, and 11 bases had no gene match. This CDR3 contains 20 residues. Germline V gene sequence: CDR1 LGHNT, CDR2 FRNRAP. The CDR3 DNA sequence: TGTGCTAGTGGTTTTACCACCGGGACTAGCGGGAGCAGGTCCTACAATGAGCAGTTCTTC. This translates into CASGFTTGTSGSRSYNEQFF.

V and J are TRBV7-2 and TRBJ1-2; 9 nucleotides align to TRBD1. Trimming removed 1 base from V and 1 base from J; junction bases left unmatched: 1. Per the germline V gene, CDR1 is SGHTA and CDR2 is FQGNSA. The CDR3 contains 15 residues. As DNA, the CDR3 is TGTGCCAGCAGCTTAGTGACAGGGGGTAACTATGGCTACACCTTC. Its protein is CASSLVTGGNYGYTF.

The J gene is TRBJ2-2, the V gene TRBV7-9; TRBD1 agrees at 7 bases. This CDR3 comprises 14 residues. Germline-derived CDR1 and CDR2 are SEHNR and FQNEAQ (reference sequence). V was pared by 5 bases and J by 3 bases, with 3 bases of the junction left unmatched. As DNA, the CDR3 is TGTGCCAGCAGCGACGGACAGGACACCGGGGAGCTGTTTTTT. This sequence encodes CASSDGQDTGELFF.

This clonotype was picked up one time. The chain couples TRBV15 to TRBJ1-1; unclear D gene. Germline V CDR1 and CDR2: LNHNV, YYDKDF (reference sequence). With 2 bases removed from V and 1 base from J, the gap between germline ends came to 8 bases. The CDR3 runs 14 residues. The CDR3 protein is CATSRSETNTEAFF. DNA of the CDR3: TGTGCCACCAGCAGATCCGAGACGAACACTGAAGCTTTCTTT.

The V call is TRBV7-2, the J call TRBJ2-4; 9 bases map to TRBD2. Germline V lookup: CDR1 SGHTA, CDR2 FQGNSA. J gave up 6 bases and V 5 bases, and 14 bases lay outside the gene matches. This CDR3 has 17 amino acids. CDR3 sequence: CASSRGGLAGNRNIQYF. The DNA for the CDR3 is TGTGCCAGCAGCCGGGGCGGCCTAGCGGGGAACAGAAACATTCAGTACTTC.

This clonotype was seen many times. The V and J genes are TRBV7-7 and TRBJ2-1; TRBD2 matches 11 bases. The junction had 6 bases not matched to a gene; V was cut back by 5 bases and J by 9 bases. The CDR3 has 14 amino acids. Germline V gene sequence: CDR1 SSHAT, CDR2 FNYEAQ (reference sequence). The CDR3 here is CASSQGLAEGEQFF. DNA of the CDR3: TGTGCCAGCAGCCAGGGACTAGCGGAGGGTGAGCAGTTCTTC.

V usage is TRBV2 and J usage is TRBJ1-5; TRBD1 agrees at 10 bases. Germline V gives CDR1 SNHLY, CDR2 FYNNEI. V shed 5 bases, J shed 4 bases, and the junction held 5 bases outside the gene matches. This CDR3 is 15 amino acids long. The CDR3 coding sequence is TGTGCCAGCAGTTTTTGGACAGGGGGAAATCAGCCCCAGCATTTT. It specifies CASSFWTGGNQPQHF.

The rearrangement joins TRBV12-3 or TRBV12-4 to TRBJ2-6; possibly TRBD2 for D (5 bases). This CDR3 is 14 amino acids long. Trimming took off 3 bases at V and 8 bases at J, with 11 bases between the two ends. Here the CDR3 DNA reads TGTGCCAGCAGTTTGAGTGCCGGGACCAACGTCCTGACTTTC. Translated: CASSLSAGTNVLTF.

This chain links TRBV29-1 with TRBJ1-1; D perhaps matches TRBD1 (5 bases). The CDR3 runs 13 residues. Trimming cost V 6 bases and J 0 bases, with 11 bases left between them. Germline V gene data show CDR1 as SQVTM and CDR2 as ANQGSEA. The CDR3 protein is CSVAREVNTEAFF. In nucleotides, the CDR3 is TGCAGCGTAGCCAGGGAGGTGAACACTGAAGCTTTCTTT.

This clonotype has a count of ten or more. The chain couples TRBV2 to TRBJ2-7, with TRBD1 identical over 10 bases. J lost 1 base, V lost 7 bases, and 4 bases had no gene match. The CDR3 spans 14 residues. CDR1 is SNHLY and CDR2 is FYNNEI in the germline V gene. The CDR3 here is CASTRTGGSYEQYF. The CDR3 nucleotides are TGTGCCAGCACTCGGACAGGGGGGTCCTACGAGCAGTACTTC.

There are a few counts of this clonotype. The chain links TRBV20-1 to TRBJ2-3, with TRBD2 matching over 16 bases. This CDR3 comprises 17 residues. CDR1 and CDR2 from the germline V gene are DFQATT and SNEGSKA (reference sequence). J was trimmed by 3 bases and V by 0 bases; bases with no gene match: 3. The CDR3 loop reads CSARDWGLAGGTDTQYF. CDR3 coding DNA: TGCAGTGCTAGAGATTGGGGACTAGCGGGAGGGACAGATACGCAGTATTTT.

This clonotype was counted a single time. The chain employs TRBV7-6 and TRBJ2-4, with D possibly matching TRBD1 (7 bases). Judging by the DNA end, TRBJ2-7 fits better; the J call may be wrong. Looked up from germline, CDR1 is SGHVS and CDR2 is FNYEAQ. The CDR3 has 14 residues. The DNA for the CDR3 is TGTGCCAGCAGCCCAGACAGGGAGGACTACGAGCAGTACTTC. Encoded protein: CASSPDREDYEQYF.

The chain couples TRBV7-2 to TRBJ2-3; D might be TRBD1 (6 bases). This CDR3 comprises 14 residues. CDR1 is SGHTA and CDR2 is FQGNSA in the germline V gene. V dropped 5 bases and J dropped 3 bases, with 12 bases sitting between them. The CDR3 DNA reads TGTGCCAGCAGCATCACAGGGCTGACAGATACGCAGTATTTT. Its protein product is CASSITGLTDTQYF.

This clonotype was seen a handful of times. The CDR3 coding sequence is TGTGCCAGCAAGTGGGGCGGCGTTAATGAAAAACTGTTTTTT. Translating gives CASKWGGVNEKLFF. The V call is TRBV6-2 or TRBV6-3, the J call TRBJ1-4; possible D gene TRBD1, 5 bases. In germline, CDR1 is MNHEY, CDR2 SVGEGT. The CDR3 is 14 amino acids. V was pared by 7 bases and J by 4 bases, with 13 bases between.

The rearrangement uses TRBV14 and TRBJ1-2, with 7 bases identical to TRBD1. The V and J ends lost 4 bases and 4 bases, in that order; junction bases with no gene match: 9. Germline values: CDR1 SGHDN, CDR2 FVKESK. The CDR3 length is 15 residues. CDR3: CASSRGTENLYGYTF. In DNA form, the CDR3 reads TGTGCCAGCAGCCGCGGGACAGAAAACCTCTATGGCTACACCTTC.

The rearrangement uses TRBV2 and TRBJ1-5; D perhaps matches TRBD1 (6 bases). The CDR3 totals 13 residues. The germline V and J ends were trimmed by 11 bases and 3 bases, with 14 bases remaining between them. Germline V CDR1 and CDR2: SNHLY, FYNNEI. The CDR3 sequence is CAGGQDNNQPQHF. The CDR3 DNA reads TGTGCCGGGGGGCAGGACAACAATCAGCCCCAGCATTTT. The variable domain in full, with the rest retrieved from reference TRBV2 and TRBJ1-5, is EPEVTQTPSHQVTQMGQEVILRCVPISNHLYFYWYRQILGQKVEFLVSFYNNEISEKSEIFDDQFSVERPDGSNFTLKIRSTKLEDSAMYFCAGGQDNNQPQHFGDGTRLSIL.

This clonotype was detected only once. The CDR3 protein is CASSWEPPAKLFF. The CDR3, as DNA: TGTGCCAGCAGCTGGGAACCGCCGGCTAAACTGTTTTTT. V gene TRBV11-2 combines with J gene TRBJ1-4; unclear D gene. CDR3 size: 13 residues. Germline CDR1 is SGHAT and CDR2 is FQNNGV. Between the trimmed V and J ends, which lost 4 bases and 11 bases, there was a span of 14 bases.

The chain is built from TRBV6-5 and TRBJ1-2; no reliable D call. From germline, CDR1 is MNHEY and CDR2 SVGAGI. V lost 0 bases to trimming and J lost 5 bases, with 16 bases between them. The length of the CDR3 is 16 residues. CDR3 nucleotide sequence: TGTGCCAGCAGTTACTCGATTTTGTATTCGGGATATGGCTACACCTTC. It encodes CASSYSILYSGYGYTF.

This clonotype came up many times. The rearrangement joins TRBV5-5 to TRBJ2-3; D remains ambiguous. The V end lost 0 bases, the J end lost 7 bases, and 18 bases lay between the germline ends. Germline CDR1 and CDR2: SGHKS and YYEKEE (reference sequence). The CDR3 extends over 16 amino acids. The CDR3 DNA reads as TGTGCCAGCAGCTTGGTTTTTGAGAGGCTTGAAAATACGCAGTATTTT. Translating it yields CASSLVFERLENTQYF.

The chain carries TRBV7-2 and TRBJ2-5; no definite D call. Germline CDR1 is SGHTA and CDR2 is FQGNSA. Trimming took off 4 bases at V and 2 bases at J, with 11 bases between the two ends. The CDR3 consists of 14 residues. The CDR3 nucleotides are TGTGCCAGCAGCTGGGGTGGGGTTCAAGAGACCCAGTACTTC. Translated: CASSWGGVQETQYF.

This clonotype has at least ten counts. The chain employs TRBV15 and TRBJ1-4; D is ambiguous. CDR3 length: 15 amino acids. The V gene lost 0 bases and the J gene lost 0 bases, with 5 bases spanning the gap. Germline CDR1 reads LNHNV; CDR2 reads YYDKDF (reference sequence). In nucleotides, the CDR3 is TGTGCCACCAGCAGAGACAGCGCAACTAATGAAAAACTGTTTTTT. This codes for CATSRDSATNEKLFF. Supplemented by reference TRBV15 and TRBJ1-4, the full variable domain reads DAMVIQNPRYQVTQFGKPVTLSCSQTLNHNVMYWYQQKSSQAPKLLFHYYDKDFNNEADTPDNFQSRRPNTSFCFLDIRSPGLGDTAMYLCATSRDSATNEKLFFGSGTQLSVL.

The chain has TRBV20-1 and TRBJ1-2, with 9 bases lining up with TRBD1. Germline CDR1 is DFQATT and CDR2 is SNEGSKA (reference sequence). The CDR3 has 14 residues. J was trimmed by 3 bases and V by 5 bases; bases with no gene match: 7. CDR3 sequence reads: CSAAKTGGDYGYTF. The CDR3 bases are TGCAGTGCTGCGAAGACAGGGGGGGACTATGGCTACACCTTC.

This CDR3 reads CSGGDSPNYGYTF. The CDR3 region has the DNA TGCAGCGGTGGGGACAGCCCTAACTATGGCTACACCTTC. This chain uses TRBV29-1 with TRBJ1-2, with 7 nucleotides matching TRBD1. The length of the CDR3 is 13 residues. Germline CDR1 SQVTM, CDR2 ANQGSEA. V lost 7 bases and J lost 0; bases outside the gene matches: 5.

The V gene is TRBV9, the J gene TRBJ2-5; no reliable D call. CDR1 and CDR2 from the germline V gene are SGDLS and YYNGEE. Trimming shortened V by 7 bases and J by 2 bases, and 9 bases separated the two germline ends. The CDR3 covers 12 residues. This chain's CDR3 is CASGMGQETQYF. The CDR3 region has the DNA TGTGCCAGCGGGATGGGGCAAGAGACCCAGTACTTC.